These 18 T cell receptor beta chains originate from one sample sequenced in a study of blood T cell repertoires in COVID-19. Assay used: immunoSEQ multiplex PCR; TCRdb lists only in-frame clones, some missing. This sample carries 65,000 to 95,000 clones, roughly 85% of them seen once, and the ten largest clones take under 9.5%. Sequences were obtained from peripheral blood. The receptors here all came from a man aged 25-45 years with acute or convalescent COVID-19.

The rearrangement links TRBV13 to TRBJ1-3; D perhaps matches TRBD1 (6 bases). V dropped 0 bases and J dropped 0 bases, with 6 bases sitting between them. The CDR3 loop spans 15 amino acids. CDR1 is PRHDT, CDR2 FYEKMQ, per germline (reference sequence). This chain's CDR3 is CASSLGDSSGNTIYF. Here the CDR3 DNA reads TGTGCCAGCAGCTTAGGGGACAGCTCTGGAAACACCATATATTTT.

Here the CDR3 reads CASRRQGGGNSNQPQHF. CDR3 coding DNA: TGTGCCAGCAGGCGACAGGGAGGCGGGAATAGCAATCAGCCCCAGCATTTT. The genes are TRBV6-6 and TRBJ1-5; 7 positions match TRBD1. The J segment lost 0 bases and the V segment lost 6 bases, leaving 11 bases of the junction unmatched. The germline gives CDR1 MNHNY, CDR2 SVGAGI (reference sequence). The CDR3 runs 17 residues.

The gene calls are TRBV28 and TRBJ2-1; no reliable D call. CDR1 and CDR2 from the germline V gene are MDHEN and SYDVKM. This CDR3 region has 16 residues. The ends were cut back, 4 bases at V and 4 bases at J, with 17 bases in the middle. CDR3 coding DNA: TGTGCCAGCAGTTCGATCGGTCTTACCTCATACAATGAGCAGTTCTTC. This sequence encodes CASSSIGLTSYNEQFF.

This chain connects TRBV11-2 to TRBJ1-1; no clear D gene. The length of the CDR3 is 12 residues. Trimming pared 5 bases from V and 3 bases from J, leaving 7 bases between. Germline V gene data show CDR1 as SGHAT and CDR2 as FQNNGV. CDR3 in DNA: TGTGCCAGCAGCCCCAGTTACACTGAAGCTTTCTTT. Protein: CASSPSYTEAFF.

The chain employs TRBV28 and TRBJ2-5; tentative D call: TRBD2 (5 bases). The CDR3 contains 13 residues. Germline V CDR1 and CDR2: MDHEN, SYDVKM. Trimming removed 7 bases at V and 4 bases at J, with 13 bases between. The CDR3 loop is CASNPGNLETQYF. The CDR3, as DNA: TGTGCCAGCAACCCGGGGAACCTAGAGACCCAGTACTTC.

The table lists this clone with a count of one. The CDR3 DNA sequence: TGTGCCTGGAGTCGGGATACTGGTAGGGAGACCCAGTACTTC. This encodes CAWSRDTGRETQYF. The rearrangement joins TRBV30 to TRBJ2-5; D is possibly TRBD2 (5 bases). From germline, CDR1 is GTSNPN and CDR2 SVGIG (reference sequence). The V and J ends lost 2 bases and 5 bases respectively, with 15 bases between them. The CDR3 covers 14 residues. Full variable domain (outside the CDR3, taken from reference TRBV30 and TRBJ2-5): SQTIHQWPATLVQPVGSPLSLECTVEGTSNPNLYWYRQAAGRGLQLLFYSVGIGQISSEVPQNLSASRPQDRQFILSSKKLLLSDSGFYLCAWSRDTGRETQYFGPGTRLLVL.

The CDR3, as DNA: TGTGCCAGCAGCCAATATAGGACAACTCAAGAGACCCAGTACTTC. Translating it yields CASSQYRTTQETQYF. The J gene is TRBJ2-5, the V gene TRBV3-1 (or the pseudogene TRBV3-2), with a tentative D call TRBD1 (5 bases). Trimming removed 2 bases from V and 2 bases from J, with 12 bases in between. The CDR3 is made up of 15 amino acids. The germline CDR1 and CDR2 sequences are LGHDT and YNNKEL (reference sequence).

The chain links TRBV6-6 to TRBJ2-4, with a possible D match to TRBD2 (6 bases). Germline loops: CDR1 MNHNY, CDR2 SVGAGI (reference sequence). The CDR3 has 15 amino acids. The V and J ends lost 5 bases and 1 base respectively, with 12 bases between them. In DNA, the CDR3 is TGTGCCAGCAGTACTACGGGGGAGGCCAAAAACATTCAGTACTTC. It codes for CASSTTGEAKNIQYF.

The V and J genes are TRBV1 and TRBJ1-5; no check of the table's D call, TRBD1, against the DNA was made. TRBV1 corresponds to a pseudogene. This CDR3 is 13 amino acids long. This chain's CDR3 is CTSSQTGNQPQHF. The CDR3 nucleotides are TGCACCAGCAGCCAAACAGGGAATCAGCCCCAGCATTTT.

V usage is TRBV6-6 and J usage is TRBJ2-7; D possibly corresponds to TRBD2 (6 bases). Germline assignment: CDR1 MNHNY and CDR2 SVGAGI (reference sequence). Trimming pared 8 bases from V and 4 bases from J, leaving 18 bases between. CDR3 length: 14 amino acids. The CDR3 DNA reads TGTGCCAGCGGGACGGGAGTTAATTTGTACGAGCAGTACTTC. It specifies CASGTGVNLYEQYF.

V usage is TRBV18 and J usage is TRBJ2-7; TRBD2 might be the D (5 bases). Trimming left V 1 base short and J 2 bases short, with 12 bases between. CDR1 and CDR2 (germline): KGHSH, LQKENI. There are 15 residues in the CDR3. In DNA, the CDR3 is TGTGCCAGCTCACCACGACGCGGGCCTCCCTACGAGCAGTACTTC. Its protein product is CASSPRRGPPYEQYF.

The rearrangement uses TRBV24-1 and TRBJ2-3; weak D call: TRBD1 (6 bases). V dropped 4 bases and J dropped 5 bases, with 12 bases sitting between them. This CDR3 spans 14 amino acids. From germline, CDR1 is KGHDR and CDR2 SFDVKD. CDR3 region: CATSESYREDTQYF. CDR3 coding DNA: TGTGCCACCAGTGAAAGTTACAGGGAAGATACGCAGTATTTT.

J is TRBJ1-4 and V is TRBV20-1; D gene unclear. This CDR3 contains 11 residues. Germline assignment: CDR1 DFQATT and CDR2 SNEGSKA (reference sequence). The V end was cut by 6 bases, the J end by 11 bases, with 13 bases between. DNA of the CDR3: TGCAGTGCGAGCGCGGAGGGCAAACTGTTTTTT. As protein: CSASAEGKLFF.

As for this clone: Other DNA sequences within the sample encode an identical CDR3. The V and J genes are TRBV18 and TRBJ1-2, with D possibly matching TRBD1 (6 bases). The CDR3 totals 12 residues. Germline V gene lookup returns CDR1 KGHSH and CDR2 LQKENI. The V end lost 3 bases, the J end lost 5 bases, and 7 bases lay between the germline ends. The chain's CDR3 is CASSPTGYGYTF. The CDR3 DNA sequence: TGTGCCAGCTCACCTACAGGGTATGGCTACACCTTC.

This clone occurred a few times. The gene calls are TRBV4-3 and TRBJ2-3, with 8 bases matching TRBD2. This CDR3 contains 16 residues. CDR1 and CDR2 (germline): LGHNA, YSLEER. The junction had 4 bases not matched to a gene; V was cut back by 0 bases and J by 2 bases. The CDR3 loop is CASSQDRTSYTDTQYF. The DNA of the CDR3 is TGCGCCAGCAGCCAAGATCGGACTAGCTACACAGATACGCAGTATTTT.

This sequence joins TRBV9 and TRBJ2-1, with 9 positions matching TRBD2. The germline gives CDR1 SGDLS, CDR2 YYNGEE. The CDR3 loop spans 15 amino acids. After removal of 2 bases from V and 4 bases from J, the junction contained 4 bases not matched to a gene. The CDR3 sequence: CASSVASGEYNEQFF. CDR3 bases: TGTGCCAGCAGCGTCGCTAGCGGGGAGTACAATGAGCAGTTCTTC.

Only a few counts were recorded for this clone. The CDR3 coding sequence is TGTGCCAGCAGTAAGCAGGAAAAATATGGCTACACCTTC. Translated: CASSKQEKYGYTF. The V call is TRBV6-6, the J call TRBJ1-2; no clear D gene. Between the trimmed V and J ends, which lost 5 bases and 5 bases, there was a span of 12 bases. Per germline, CDR1 MNHNY and CDR2 SVGAGI (reference sequence). CDR3 length: 13 amino acids.

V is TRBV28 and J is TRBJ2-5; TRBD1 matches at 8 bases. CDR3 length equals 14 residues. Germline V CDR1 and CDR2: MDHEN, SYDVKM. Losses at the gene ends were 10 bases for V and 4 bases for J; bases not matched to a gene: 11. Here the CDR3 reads CATRTGGLGETQYF. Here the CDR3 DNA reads TGTGCCACCCGAACAGGGGGATTAGGAGAGACCCAGTACTTC.